Listed below are T cell receptor beta chains from one sample, sequenced in a study of cytomegalovirus exposure and HLA in healthy donors. Profiling relied on immunoSEQ multiplex PCR, and the TCRdb table lists in-frame clones only, not all of them. The repertoire table contains 80,000 to 95,000 clones. Input material: PBMCs. Source of these receptors: a man aged 50 or older in good health and CMV-seropositive. CDR3s include the opening cysteine and the closing phenylalanine or tryptophan. Fields, in order: J gene, CDR3 length, D gene, V gene, CDR3 DNA, CDR3 protein. D genes are given only for firm matches.

j_gene: TRBJ2-7
len: 12
d_gene: -
v_gene: TRBV6-5
CDR3nt: TGTGCCAGCACCCACTCCGGGGGCGAGCAGTACTTC
CDR3aa: CASTHSGGEQYF

j_gene: TRBJ1-3
len: 15
d_gene: TRBD1
v_gene: TRBV2
CDR3nt: TGTGCCAGCAGTACTCAGGGGGCGATTGGAAACACCATATATTTT
CDR3aa: CASSTQGAIGNTIYF

j_gene: TRBJ2-1
len: 16
d_gene: TRBD2
v_gene: TRBV19
CDR3nt: TGTGCCAGTAGTATATCGAGCGGGAACGGAATCCATGAGCAGTTCTTC
CDR3aa: CASSISSGNGIHEQFF

j_gene: TRBJ2-7
len: 16
d_gene: TRBD2
v_gene: TRBV11-1
CDR3nt: TGTGCCAGCAGCTCAAAGGGACTAGCGGGAGGCTACGAGCAGTACTTC
CDR3aa: CASSSKGLAGGYEQYF

j_gene: TRBJ2-1
len: 14
d_gene: -
v_gene: TRBV29-1
CDR3nt: TGCAGCGTTGAAGTTCAACGGGAGTCCGGCGAGCAGTTCTTC
CDR3aa: CSVEVQRESGEQFF

j_gene: TRBJ2-1
len: 15
d_gene: TRBD2
v_gene: TRBV7-3
CDR3nt: TGTGCCAGCAGCCACAGCGGGAGTACCCTCAATGAGCAGTTCTTC
CDR3aa: CASSHSGSTLNEQFF

j_gene: TRBJ2-7
len: 17
d_gene: TRBD2
v_gene: TRBV30
CDR3nt: TGTGCCTGGAGTGAGAACCTAGGGACTAGAGGGTCCTACGAGCAGTACTTC
CDR3aa: CAWSENLGTRGSYEQYF

j_gene: TRBJ2-1
len: 14
d_gene: -
v_gene: TRBV4-2
CDR3nt: TGTGCCAGCAGCCAAGGTCAACTGGGGAGTGAGCAGTTCTTC
CDR3aa: CASSQGQLGSEQFF

j_gene: TRBJ1-2
len: 19
d_gene: -
v_gene: TRBV4-3
CDR3nt: TGCGCCAGCAGCCAAGATCGGACAGAACGAACTCCCCTAGTCTATGGCTACACCTTC
CDR3aa: CASSQDRTERTPLVYGYTF

j_gene: TRBJ1-2
len: 16
d_gene: TRBD1
v_gene: TRBV11-3
CDR3nt: TGTGCCAGCAGCTTAGGGGGACAGGTCGCCGGCTATGGCTACACCTTC
CDR3aa: CASSLGGQVAGYGYTF

j_gene: TRBJ2-5
len: 14
d_gene: TRBD1
v_gene: TRBV18
CDR3nt: TGTGCCAGCTCCTGGGACAGCGGAGTAGAGACCCAGTACTTC
CDR3aa: CASSWDSGVETQYF

j_gene: TRBJ2-3
len: 16
d_gene: TRBD2
v_gene: TRBV6-6
CDR3nt: TGTGCCAGCAGATCCCGTAGCGGGAGTCGCACAGATACGCAGTATTTT
CDR3aa: CASRSRSGSRTDTQYF

j_gene: TRBJ2-1
len: 15
d_gene: -
v_gene: TRBV7-7
CDR3nt: TGTGCTAGCAGCTTATCCGTGAGCTCCTACAATGAGCAGTTCTTC
CDR3aa: CASSLSVSSYNEQFF

j_gene: TRBJ1-4
len: 17
d_gene: TRBD1
v_gene: TRBV15
CDR3nt: TGTGCCACCAGCAGAGCGCGCAGGGGGCTGACTAATGAAAAACTGTTTTTT
CDR3aa: CATSRARRGLTNEKLFF

j_gene: TRBJ1-4
len: 17
d_gene: TRBD1
v_gene: TRBV4-3
CDR3nt: TGCGCCAGCAGCCAAGATAGCCCCGGGACAGAGAATGAAAAACTGTTTTTT
CDR3aa: CASSQDSPGTENEKLFF

j_gene: TRBJ2-2
len: 14
d_gene: -
v_gene: TRBV7-3
CDR3nt: TGTGCCAGCAGCCCCGGACTAAACACCGGGGAGCTGTTTTTT
CDR3aa: CASSPGLNTGELFF

j_gene: TRBJ2-7
len: 15
d_gene: -
v_gene: TRBV6-5
CDR3nt: TGTGCCAGCAGTTACTCGAGACAGCCCGGACACGAGCAGTACTTC
CDR3aa: CASSYSRQPGHEQYF

j_gene: TRBJ2-7
len: 14
d_gene: -
v_gene: TRBV4-3
CDR3nt: TGCGCCAGCAGCCAAGATGTGTCGTACTACGAGCAGTACTTC
CDR3aa: CASSQDVSYYEQYF

j_gene: TRBJ1-2
len: 14
d_gene: -
v_gene: TRBV30
CDR3nt: TGTGCCTGGAGGAAGGACAGTACTAACTATGGCTACACCTTC
CDR3aa: CAWRKDSTNYGYTF

j_gene: TRBJ1-2
len: 15
d_gene: TRBD1
v_gene: TRBV7-2
CDR3nt: TGTGCCAGCAGCTTAGTAACAGGGGGGCGGTATGGCTACACCTTC
CDR3aa: CASSLVTGGRYGYTF

j_gene: TRBJ1-1
len: 15
d_gene: -
v_gene: TRBV11-2
CDR3nt: TGTGCCAGCAGCTTAGGCGGCAGGGGTCGAACTGAAGCTTTCTTT
CDR3aa: CASSLGGRGRTEAFF

j_gene: TRBJ1-5
len: 16
d_gene: -
v_gene: TRBV19
CDR3nt: TGTGCCAGTAGTACCCTGGGGGGGGCTGTCCATCAGCCCCAGCATTTT
CDR3aa: CASSTLGGAVHQPQHF

j_gene: TRBJ2-5
len: 16
d_gene: TRBD2
v_gene: TRBV14
CDR3nt: TGTGCCAGCAGCGTCGCGGGTCTAGCGGGGCAAGAGACCCAGTACTTC
CDR3aa: CASSVAGLAGQETQYF

j_gene: TRBJ2-4
len: 15
d_gene: -
v_gene: TRBV28
CDR3nt: TGTGCCAGCAGTTCCCCAGGGGCCCTTGGGTACATTCAGTACTTC
CDR3aa: CASSSPGALGYIQYF

j_gene: TRBJ2-5
len: 15
d_gene: TRBD1
v_gene: TRBV18
CDR3nt: TGTGCCAGCTCACCCCGTGACAGGGGGAAAGAGACCCAGTACTTC
CDR3aa: CASSPRDRGKETQYF

j_gene: TRBJ2-3
len: 17
d_gene: TRBD1
v_gene: TRBV5-1
CDR3nt: TGCGCCAGCAGCTTGGGACACAGGGGCATAAGCACAGATACGCAGTATTTT
CDR3aa: CASSLGHRGISTDTQYF

j_gene: TRBJ2-1
len: 13
d_gene: TRBD1
v_gene: TRBV6-1
CDR3nt: TGTGCCATAACAGGGGTTATCGGGAATGAGCAGTTCTTC
CDR3aa: CAITGVIGNEQFF

j_gene: TRBJ2-1
len: 13
d_gene: -
v_gene: TRBV7-6
CDR3nt: TGTGCCAGCAGCTTATTAGCGGACAATGAGCAGTTCTTC
CDR3aa: CASSLLADNEQFF

j_gene: TRBJ2-2
len: 16
d_gene: TRBD2
v_gene: TRBV4-1
CDR3nt: TGCGCCAGCAGCCTCGGGACTAGCGGGTACACCGGGGAGCTGTTTTTT
CDR3aa: CASSLGTSGYTGELFF

j_gene: TRBJ2-1
len: 15
d_gene: TRBD2
v_gene: TRBV4-3
CDR3nt: TGCGCCAGCAGCCAAGAGCGGGAGTTCTACAATGAGCAGTTCTTC
CDR3aa: CASSQEREFYNEQFF

j_gene: TRBJ2-3
len: 16
d_gene: TRBD2
v_gene: TRBV6-5
CDR3nt: TGTGCCAGCAGTTACTCGGCTAGCGGGCTCACAGATACGCAGTATTTT
CDR3aa: CASSYSASGLTDTQYF

j_gene: TRBJ2-3
len: 17
d_gene: TRBD2
v_gene: TRBV23-1
CDR3nt: TGCGCCAGCAGTCAACCCCAGAGGGAGGGCGGCACAGATACGCAGTATTTT
CDR3aa: CASSQPQREGGTDTQYF

j_gene: TRBJ2-7
len: 15
d_gene: -
v_gene: TRBV27
CDR3nt: TGTGCCAGCAGTCTGCGTGGGGCTAATCCCTACGAGCAGTACTTC
CDR3aa: CASSLRGANPYEQYF

j_gene: TRBJ2-7
len: 14
d_gene: TRBD2
v_gene: TRBV19
CDR3nt: TGTGCCAGTAGTATCAGTAGCGGGAGCTACGAGCAGTACTTC
CDR3aa: CASSISSGSYEQYF

j_gene: TRBJ2-7
len: 15
d_gene: TRBD2
v_gene: TRBV4-3
CDR3nt: TGCGCCAGCAGCCCGGGTAGCGGGAGTATTAACGAGCAGTACTTC
CDR3aa: CASSPGSGSINEQYF

j_gene: TRBJ2-1
len: 14
d_gene: -
v_gene: TRBV18
CDR3nt: TGTGCCAGCTCACCTAGCATACTGCTCGATGAGCAGTTCTTC
CDR3aa: CASSPSILLDEQFF

j_gene: TRBJ2-5
len: 14
d_gene: TRBD2
v_gene: TRBV30
CDR3nt: TGTGCCTGGAGTGTACAGACTAGCGGAGAGACCCAGTACTTC
CDR3aa: CAWSVQTSGETQYF

j_gene: TRBJ1-1
len: 13
d_gene: -
v_gene: TRBV5-4
CDR3nt: TGTGCCAGCAGCTGGACAGAATACACTGAAGCTTTCTTT
CDR3aa: CASSWTEYTEAFF

j_gene: TRBJ1-5
len: 16
d_gene: TRBD1
v_gene: TRBV19
CDR3nt: TGTGCCAGTAGTATTTTGTCCGGGACAGGGCATCAGCCCCAGCATTTT
CDR3aa: CASSILSGTGHQPQHF

j_gene: TRBJ2-2
len: 15
d_gene: -
v_gene: TRBV30
CDR3nt: TGTGCCTGGAGTTTAGGACACATTAACACCGGGGAGCTGTTTTTT
CDR3aa: CAWSLGHINTGELFF

j_gene: TRBJ1-5
len: 13
d_gene: -
v_gene: TRBV11-2
CDR3nt: TGTGCCAGCAGCTCAACAGGGACTCAGCCCCAGCATTTT
CDR3aa: CASSSTGTQPQHF

j_gene: TRBJ1-5
len: 14
d_gene: -
v_gene: TRBV11-1
CDR3nt: TGTGCCAGCAGCTTGGGGGGGATCGATCAGCCCCAGCATTTT
CDR3aa: CASSLGGIDQPQHF

j_gene: TRBJ2-1
len: 16
d_gene: TRBD2
v_gene: TRBV27
CDR3nt: TGTGCCAGCAGTTTTGGGACTAGCGGGAGGGTGAATGAGCAGTTCTTC
CDR3aa: CASSFGTSGRVNEQFF

j_gene: TRBJ2-4
len: 18
d_gene: -
v_gene: TRBV15
CDR3nt: TGTGCCACCAGCAGAGACCGGGAGACGCCTCTAGCCAAAAACATTCAGTACTTC
CDR3aa: CATSRDRETPLAKNIQYF

j_gene: TRBJ1-1
len: 12
d_gene: -
v_gene: TRBV7-9
CDR3nt: TGTGCCAGCAGCTTACGGGGATTGGGAGCTTTCTTT
CDR3aa: CASSLRGLGAFF

j_gene: TRBJ2-2
len: 14
d_gene: -
v_gene: TRBV9
CDR3nt: TGTGCCAGCAGCGTCGACACCTACACCGGGGAGCTGTTTTTT
CDR3aa: CASSVDTYTGELFF

j_gene: TRBJ1-2
len: 15
d_gene: TRBD1
v_gene: TRBV19
CDR3nt: TGTGCCAGTAGCCTAGGACAGGGCCCGTATGGGGGCTACACCTTC
CDR3aa: CASSLGQGPYGGYTF

j_gene: TRBJ2-1
len: 14
d_gene: TRBD2
v_gene: TRBV7-9
CDR3nt: TGTGCCAGCAGCTTTAGCGGGACCAACAATGAGCAGTTCTTC
CDR3aa: CASSFSGTNNEQFF

j_gene: TRBJ2-7
len: 15
d_gene: TRBD2
v_gene: TRBV11-3
CDR3nt: TGTGCCAGCAGCTTTTCCGGGACTAGCGGGAGTTCGGAGTACTTC
CDR3aa: CASSFSGTSGSSEYF

j_gene: TRBJ2-1
len: 15
d_gene: -
v_gene: TRBV30
CDR3nt: TGTGCCTTCACCCATGGAGGAACGGGGGACAATGAGCAGTTCTTC
CDR3aa: CAFTHGGTGDNEQFF

j_gene: TRBJ2-5
len: 13
d_gene: -
v_gene: TRBV5-1
CDR3nt: TGCGCCAGCAGGCCCTTGGCTCAAGAGACCCAGTACTTC
CDR3aa: CASRPLAQETQYF

j_gene: TRBJ2-1
len: 15
d_gene: -
v_gene: TRBV2
CDR3nt: TGTGCCAGCAGTGGGTCTATGACTCCCTACAATGAGCAGTTCTTC
CDR3aa: CASSGSMTPYNEQFF

j_gene: TRBJ1-2
len: 16
d_gene: TRBD1
v_gene: TRBV4-3
CDR3nt: TGCGCCAGCAGCCGGGACAGGGTCGGGCTTAACTATGGCTACACCTTC
CDR3aa: CASSRDRVGLNYGYTF

j_gene: TRBJ2-3
len: 14
d_gene: -
v_gene: TRBV27
CDR3nt: TGTGCCAGCACCCGGCAGCAGGCTACGGATACGCAGTATTTT
CDR3aa: CASTRQQATDTQYF

j_gene: TRBJ1-2
len: 11
d_gene: -
v_gene: TRBV20-1
CDR3nt: TGCAGTGCCTCGGACAGCTATGGCTACACCTTC
CDR3aa: CSASDSYGYTF

j_gene: TRBJ1-1
len: 14
d_gene: TRBD1
v_gene: TRBV4-2
CDR3nt: TGTGCCAGCAGCCAGGGACAGCTGGGCACTGAAGCTTTCTTT
CDR3aa: CASSQGQLGTEAFF